Listed below are T cell receptor beta chains from one sample, sequenced in a study of vaccination and CD4 T cells after COVID-19. TCRdb re-analysed the PCR reads in MiXCR, keeping a single row per CDR3 protein. The repertoire holds 20,000 to 25,000 distinct CDR3 sequences, with approximately 44% as singletons. No antigen has been assigned to these receptors. Specimen: CD4+ T cells from blood, cultured in vitro, collected before SARS-CoV-2 vaccination. Receptors originate from a human donor who received a COVID-19 vaccine. CDR3s include the opening cysteine and the closing phenylalanine or tryptophan.

j_gene: TRBJ2-5; v_gene: TRBV5-1; CDR3aa: CASSLWGGSGQETQYF
j_gene: TRBJ2-1; v_gene: TRBV6-4; CDR3aa: CASSEADTSYNEQFF
j_gene: TRBJ1-2; v_gene: TRBV6-5; CDR3aa: CASSYSTWQSYGYTF
j_gene: TRBJ2-5; v_gene: TRBV21-1; CDR3aa: CARTPRPGEMGETRYF
j_gene: TRBJ2-7; v_gene: TRBV21-1; CDR3aa: CASGGNSTYEQYF
j_gene: TRBJ1-6; v_gene: TRBV5-1; CDR3aa: CASSTDWGNSPLHF
j_gene: TRBJ2-5; v_gene: TRBV10-3; CDR3aa: CAISESTSGGRETQYF
j_gene: TRBJ2-7; v_gene: TRBV20-1; CDR3aa: CSAAEGGQGYEQHF
j_gene: TRBJ1-2; v_gene: TRBV18; CDR3aa: CASSPDRGGYTF
j_gene: TRBJ1-1; v_gene: TRBV6-1; CDR3aa: CASREQELNTEAFF
j_gene: TRBJ2-7; v_gene: TRBV30; CDR3aa: CAWGEVGNEQYF
j_gene: TRBJ2-1; v_gene: TRBV15; CDR3aa: CATSRRTGGFNEQFF
j_gene: TRBJ2-3; v_gene: TRBV10-3; CDR3aa: CAISGLLNRADTDTQYF
j_gene: TRBJ2-7; v_gene: TRBV7-2; CDR3aa: CASSFSGGTYEQYF
j_gene: TRBJ2-3; v_gene: TRBV6-1; CDR3aa: CASSPPKSTDTQYF
j_gene: TRBJ1-2; v_gene: TRBV6-1; CDR3aa: CASREGQLGYTF
j_gene: TRBJ1-2; v_gene: TRBV6-5; CDR3aa: CASSYGEPPNYGYTF
j_gene: TRBJ1-1; v_gene: TRBV19; CDR3aa: CASSIARAEAFF
j_gene: TRBJ2-1; v_gene: TRBV7-2; CDR3aa: CASSPLSGEQFF
j_gene: TRBJ1-5; v_gene: TRBV20-1; CDR3aa: CSARQGARNQPQHF
j_gene: TRBJ2-1; v_gene: TRBV7-2; CDR3aa: CASSLVGGGSYNEQFF
j_gene: TRBJ2-1; v_gene: TRBV7-9; CDR3aa: CASGLARLAGGGNEQFF
j_gene: TRBJ2-3; v_gene: TRBV30; CDR3aa: CAWSIAGGSDTQYF
j_gene: TRBJ1-2; v_gene: TRBV25-1; CDR3aa: CASFTGTYGYTF
j_gene: TRBJ1-5; v_gene: TRBV10-3; CDR3aa: CAIPRGHYYQPQHF
j_gene: TRBJ2-3; v_gene: TRBV6-5; CDR3aa: CASSSPGRADTQYF
j_gene: TRBJ1-5; v_gene: TRBV12-3/TRBV12-4; CDR3aa: CASSSGTLNQPQHF
j_gene: TRBJ2-7; v_gene: TRBV6-1; CDR3aa: CASSIDRGDEQYF
j_gene: TRBJ2-5; v_gene: TRBV5-4; CDR3aa: CASSPSRQGEEETQYF
j_gene: TRBJ2-5; v_gene: TRBV20-1; CDR3aa: CSARGLTSGGQETQYF
j_gene: TRBJ2-2; v_gene: TRBV7-2; CDR3aa: CASSLAPGTGELFF
j_gene: TRBJ2-7; v_gene: TRBV12-3/TRBV12-4; CDR3aa: CASSLVGGASYEQYF
j_gene: TRBJ1-6; v_gene: TRBV20-1; CDR3aa: CSAREAGGRSSYNSPLHF
j_gene: TRBJ2-1; v_gene: TRBV7-6; CDR3aa: CASSLTGNRNEQFF
j_gene: TRBJ2-4; v_gene: TRBV20-1; CDR3aa: CSAREPGGAKNIQYF
j_gene: TRBJ2-3; v_gene: TRBV11-3; CDR3aa: CASSQTRLAQDTQYF
j_gene: TRBJ2-5; v_gene: TRBV5-1; CDR3aa: CASSWDLQETQYF
j_gene: TRBJ1-2; v_gene: TRBV24-1; CDR3aa: CATSDYRGGFYGYTF
j_gene: TRBJ2-5; v_gene: TRBV5-1; CDR3aa: CASSLGLGETQYF
j_gene: TRBJ2-3; v_gene: TRBV20-1; CDR3aa: CSARDSTSGGAGGTDTQYF
j_gene: TRBJ1-1; v_gene: TRBV20-1; CDR3aa: CSARGNEGEGTEAFF
j_gene: TRBJ2-1; v_gene: TRBV1; CDR3aa: CTSSQDLGGGAVRNEQFF
j_gene: TRBJ2-7; v_gene: TRBV21-1; CDR3aa: CASSKVGVRGRTKTYEQYF
j_gene: TRBJ2-4; v_gene: TRBV20-1; CDR3aa: CSARHWGSGGDIQYF
j_gene: TRBJ2-1; v_gene: TRBV20-1; CDR3aa: CSARGASGEIEQFF
j_gene: TRBJ1-6; v_gene: TRBV7-2; CDR3aa: CASSLGLRGNNSPLHF